This TCR beta chain is drawn from a study of cytomegalovirus exposure and HLA in healthy donors. Amplification used 60 Vbeta primers and 13 Jbeta primers. The method was immunoSEQ multiplex PCR; TCRdb's version includes in-frame clones alone and lacks a portion of them. The sample has some 180,000 clones; 70% to 80% are singletons. From germline, CDR1 is MNHEY and CDR2 SVGAGI. The CDR3 is made up of 15 amino acids. Trimming at V came to 6 bases and at J to 4 bases, leaving 6 bases not matched to a gene. The chain recombines TRBV6-5 with TRBJ2-1; TRBD2 agrees at 10 bases. Sequencing was done on a sample of PBMCs. The receptor was isolated from a man between 18 and 35 years old in good health and CMV-seronegative. DNA of the CDR3: TGTGCCAGCAGGCAAGCGGGGGGGGAATACAATGAGCAGTTCTTC. Translating it yields CASRQAGGEYNEQFF.